Sequencing of this T cell receptor beta chain was carried out in a study of T cell responses to AZD1222 COVID-19 vaccine. Study-level findings and limits: Donors, mostly white British, included more females; clonal diversity was possibly underestimated.

The protocol was immunoSEQ multiplex PCR, while the TCRdb copy is restricted to in-frame clones and leaves out a portion. The table lists approximately 150,000 clones, roughly nine tenths of them singletons. Details on this clone: Its antigen is unidentified.

Germline V gene sequence: CDR1 LGHNT, CDR2 FRNRAP. Trimming took 2 bases from V and 0 from J, leaving 10 bases between them. The length of the CDR3 is 15 residues. The V and J genes are TRBV12-5 and TRBJ1-1; D gene unclear. This TCR derives from an adult who received the AZD1222 COVID-19 vaccine. The sample in question was peripheral blood, obtained 28 days after the second AZD1222 dose. The CDR3 reads CASGLFGNMNTEAFF. In nucleotides, the CDR3 is TGTGCTAGTGGTTTGTTCGGAAACATGAACACTGAAGCTTTCTTT. The full variable domain, its missing parts supplied by reference TRBV12-5 and TRBJ1-1, is DARVTQTPRHKVTEMGQEVTMRCQPILGHNTVFWYRQTMMQGLELLAYFRNRAPLDDSGMPKDRFSAEMPDATLATLKIQPSEPRDSAVYFCASGLFGNMNTEAFFGQGTRLTVV.